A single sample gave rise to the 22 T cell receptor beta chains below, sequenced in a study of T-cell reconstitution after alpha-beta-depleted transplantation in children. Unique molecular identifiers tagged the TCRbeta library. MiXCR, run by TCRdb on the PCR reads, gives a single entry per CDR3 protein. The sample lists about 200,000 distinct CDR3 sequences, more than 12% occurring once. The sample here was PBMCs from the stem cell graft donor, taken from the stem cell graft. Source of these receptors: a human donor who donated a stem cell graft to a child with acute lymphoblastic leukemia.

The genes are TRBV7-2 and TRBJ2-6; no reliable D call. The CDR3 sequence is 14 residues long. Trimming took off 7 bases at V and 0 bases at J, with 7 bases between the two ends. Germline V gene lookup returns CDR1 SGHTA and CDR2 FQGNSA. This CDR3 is CASTYYSGANVLTF. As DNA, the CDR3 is TGTGCCAGCACCTACTACTCTGGGGCCAACGTCCTGACTTTC.

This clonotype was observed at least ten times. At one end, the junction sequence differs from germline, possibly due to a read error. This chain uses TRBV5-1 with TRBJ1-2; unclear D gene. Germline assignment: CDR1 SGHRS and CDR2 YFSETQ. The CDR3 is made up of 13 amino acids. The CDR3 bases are TGTGCCAGCAGCCTAGGAGTGAACTATGGCTACACCTTC. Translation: CASSLGVNYGYTF.

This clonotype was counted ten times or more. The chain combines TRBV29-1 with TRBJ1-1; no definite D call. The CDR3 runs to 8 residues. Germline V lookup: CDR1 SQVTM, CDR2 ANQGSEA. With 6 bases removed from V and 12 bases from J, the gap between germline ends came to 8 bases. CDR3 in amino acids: CSVARSFF. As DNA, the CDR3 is TGCAGCGTGGCACGCTCTTTCTTT.

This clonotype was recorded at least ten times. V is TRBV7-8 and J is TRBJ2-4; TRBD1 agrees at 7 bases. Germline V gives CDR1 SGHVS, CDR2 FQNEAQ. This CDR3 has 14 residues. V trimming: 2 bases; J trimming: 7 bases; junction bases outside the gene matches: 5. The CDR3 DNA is TGTGCCAGCAGCTTAAGAGACAGGGTGAACATTCAGTACTTC. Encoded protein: CASSLRDRVNIQYF. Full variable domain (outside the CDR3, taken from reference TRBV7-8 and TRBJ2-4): GAGVSQSPRYKVAKRGQDVALRCDPISGHVSLFWYQQALGQGPEFLTYFQNEAQLDKSGLPSDRFFAERPEGSVSTLKIQRTQQEDSAVYLCASSLRDRVNIQYFGAGTRLSVL.

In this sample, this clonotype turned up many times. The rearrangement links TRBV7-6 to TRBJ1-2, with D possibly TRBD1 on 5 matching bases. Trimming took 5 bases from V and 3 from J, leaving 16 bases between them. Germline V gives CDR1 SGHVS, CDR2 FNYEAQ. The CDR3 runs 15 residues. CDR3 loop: CASSAQVPGDYGYTF. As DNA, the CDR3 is TGTGCCAGCAGCGCCCAAGTCCCGGGGGACTATGGCTACACCTTC.

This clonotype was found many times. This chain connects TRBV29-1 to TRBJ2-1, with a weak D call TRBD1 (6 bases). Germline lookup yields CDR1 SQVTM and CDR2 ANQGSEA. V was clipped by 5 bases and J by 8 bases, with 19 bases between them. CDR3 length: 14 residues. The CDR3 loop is CSVHPSLKGDEQFF. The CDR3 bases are TGCAGCGTTCACCCTAGCTTAAAGGGGGATGAGCAGTTCTTC.

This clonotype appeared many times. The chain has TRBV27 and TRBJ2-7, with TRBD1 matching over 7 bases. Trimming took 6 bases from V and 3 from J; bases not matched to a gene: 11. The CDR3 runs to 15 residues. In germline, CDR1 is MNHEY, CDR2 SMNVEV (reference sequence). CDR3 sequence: CASSRIRDRDYEQYF. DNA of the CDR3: TGTGCCAGCAGCCGAATTAGGGACAGAGACTACGAGCAGTACTTC.

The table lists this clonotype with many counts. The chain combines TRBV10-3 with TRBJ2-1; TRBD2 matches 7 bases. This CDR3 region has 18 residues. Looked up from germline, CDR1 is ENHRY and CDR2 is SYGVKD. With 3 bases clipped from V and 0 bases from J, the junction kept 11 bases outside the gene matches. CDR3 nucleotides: TGTGCCATCAGTGAAGTCCAAGGGGCGGGAGCCTCCTACAATGAGCAGTTCTTC. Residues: CAISEVQGAGASYNEQFF.

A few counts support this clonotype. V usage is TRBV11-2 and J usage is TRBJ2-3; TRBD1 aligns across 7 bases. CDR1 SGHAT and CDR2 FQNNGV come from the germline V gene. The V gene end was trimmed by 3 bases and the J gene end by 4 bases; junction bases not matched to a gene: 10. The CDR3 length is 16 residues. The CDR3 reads CASSFSSDRAPDTQYF. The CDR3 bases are TGTGCCAGCAGCTTTAGTTCAGACAGGGCTCCAGATACGCAGTATTTT.

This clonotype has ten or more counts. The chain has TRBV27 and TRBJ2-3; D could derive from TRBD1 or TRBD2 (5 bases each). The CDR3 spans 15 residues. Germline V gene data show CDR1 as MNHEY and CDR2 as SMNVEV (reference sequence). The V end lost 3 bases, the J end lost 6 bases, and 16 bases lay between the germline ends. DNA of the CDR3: TGTGCCAGCAGTTTGTGGGGACGGATGGCCGATACGCAGTATTTT. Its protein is CASSLWGRMADTQYF.

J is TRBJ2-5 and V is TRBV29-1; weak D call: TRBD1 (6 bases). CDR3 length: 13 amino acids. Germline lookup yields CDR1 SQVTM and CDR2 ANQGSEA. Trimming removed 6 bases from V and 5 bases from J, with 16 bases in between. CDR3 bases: TGCAGCGTCGCTACGAGTCAGGGGGAGACCCAGTACTTC. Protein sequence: CSVATSQGETQYF.

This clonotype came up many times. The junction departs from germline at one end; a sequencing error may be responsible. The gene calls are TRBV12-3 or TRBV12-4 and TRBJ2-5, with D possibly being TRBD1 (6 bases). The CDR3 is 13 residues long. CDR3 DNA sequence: TGCGCCAGCAGCTTGGGGGCCGGAGAGACCCAGTACTTC. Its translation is CASSLGAGETQYF.

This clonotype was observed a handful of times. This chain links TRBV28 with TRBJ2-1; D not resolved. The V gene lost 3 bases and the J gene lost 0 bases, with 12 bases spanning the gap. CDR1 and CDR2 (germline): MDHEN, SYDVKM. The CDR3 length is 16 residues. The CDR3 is CASSFVDISSYNEQFF. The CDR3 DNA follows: TGTGCCAGCAGTTTCGTAGACATAAGCTCCTACAATGAGCAGTTCTTC.

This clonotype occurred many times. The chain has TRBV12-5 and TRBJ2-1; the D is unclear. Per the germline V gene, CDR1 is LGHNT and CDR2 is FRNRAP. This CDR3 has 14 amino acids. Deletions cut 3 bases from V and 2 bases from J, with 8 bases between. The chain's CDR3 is CASGFRITYNEQFF. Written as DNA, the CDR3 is TGTGCTAGTGGTTTTAGAATCACCTACAATGAGCAGTTCTTC.

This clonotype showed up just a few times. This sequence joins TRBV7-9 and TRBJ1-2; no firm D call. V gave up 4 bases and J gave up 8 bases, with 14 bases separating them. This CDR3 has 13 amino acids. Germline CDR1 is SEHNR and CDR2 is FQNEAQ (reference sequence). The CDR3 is CASSSEPSGGYTF. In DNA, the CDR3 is TGTGCCAGCAGCTCCGAGCCAAGCGGGGGCTACACCTTC.

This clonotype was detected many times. In nucleotides, the CDR3 is TGCGCCAGCAGCTTGGACAGGGGGCAAACAGATACGCAGTATTTT. Translation: CASSLDRGQTDTQYF. The V gene is TRBV5-1, the J gene TRBJ2-3, with 9 positions matching TRBD1. V trimming: 0 bases; J trimming: 3 bases; junction bases outside the gene matches: 2. The CDR3 is 15 residues long. CDR1 is SGHRS and CDR2 is YFSETQ in the germline V gene.

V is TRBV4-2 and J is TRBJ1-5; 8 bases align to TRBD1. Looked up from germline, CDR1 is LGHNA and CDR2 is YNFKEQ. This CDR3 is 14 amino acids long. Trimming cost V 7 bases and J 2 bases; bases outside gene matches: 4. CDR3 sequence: CASNPGQGNQPQHF. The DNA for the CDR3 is TGTGCCAGCAACCCGGGACAGGGCAATCAGCCCCAGCATTTT.

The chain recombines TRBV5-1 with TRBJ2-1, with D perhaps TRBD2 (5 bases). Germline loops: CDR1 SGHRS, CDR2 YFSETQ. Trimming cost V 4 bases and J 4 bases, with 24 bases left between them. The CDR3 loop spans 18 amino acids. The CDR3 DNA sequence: TGCGCCAGCAGCCCCCATTTAAGGGTGGAGCGGCAATACAATGAGCAGTTCTTC. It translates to CASSPHLRVERQYNEQFF.

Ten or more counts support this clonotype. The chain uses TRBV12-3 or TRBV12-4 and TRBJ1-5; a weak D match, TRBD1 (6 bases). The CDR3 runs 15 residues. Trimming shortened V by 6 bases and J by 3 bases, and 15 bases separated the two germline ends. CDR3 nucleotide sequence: TGTGCCAGCAGGCCTGGGGGGGCGGCCAATCAGCCCCAGCATTTT. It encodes CASRPGGAANQPQHF.

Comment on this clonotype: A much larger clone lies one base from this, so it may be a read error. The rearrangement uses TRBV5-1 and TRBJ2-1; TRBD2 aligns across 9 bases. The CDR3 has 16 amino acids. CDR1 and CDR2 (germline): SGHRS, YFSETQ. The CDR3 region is CASSWGLALNHNEQIF. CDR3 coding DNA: TGCGCCAGCAGCTGGGGACTAGCCCTAAACCACAATGAGCAGATCTTC.

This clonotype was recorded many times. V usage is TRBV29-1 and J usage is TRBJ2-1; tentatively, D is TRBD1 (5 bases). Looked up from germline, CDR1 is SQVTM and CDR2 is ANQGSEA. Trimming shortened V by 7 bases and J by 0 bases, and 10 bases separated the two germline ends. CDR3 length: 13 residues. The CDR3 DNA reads TGCAGCGCTTTGACAGACTCCTACAATGAGCAGTTCTTC. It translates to CSALTDSYNEQFF.

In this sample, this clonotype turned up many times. The CDR3 nucleotides read TGTGCCAGCAGCCAAAATCAGGAGGGCCCCTCTAAGTACTTC. Encoded protein: CASSQNQEGPSKYF. This chain uses TRBV3-1 with TRBJ2-7; a weak D match, TRBD2 (6 bases). The CDR3 has 14 amino acids. With 2 bases removed from V and 11 bases from J, the gap between germline ends came to 19 bases. Germline V gives CDR1 LGHDT, CDR2 YNNKEL (reference sequence).